Shown below are 28 T cell receptor beta chains from a single sample sequenced in a study of OX40 agonist ivuxolimab in advanced cancers. The protocol used for the library was the immunoSEQ multiplex PCR assay. As stored in TCRdb, this immuneACCESS dataset retains in-frame rearrangements with V and J assigned. A fraction of the clones does not appear; measured against another copy, unresolved V genes explain less than half of the discrepancy, and the remainder lacks a known reason. Recorded for this sample are approximately 84,000 clones; roughly 86% of them occurred a single time. The ten largest clones represent over 0.75% of the sample. This material consisted of CD4+ or CD8+ T cells sorted from blood, taken in a trial of the OX40 agonist ivuxolimab. The source of these receptors is an adult with an advanced solid tumor such as melanoma, head and neck, liver or kidney cancer.

The chain employs TRBV5-1 and TRBJ1-4; D not resolved. V shed 1 base and J shed 0 bases, with 10 bases lying between them. The CDR3 extends over 16 amino acids. CDR1 SGHRS and CDR2 YFSETQ come from the germline V gene. The CDR3 loop is CASSLSGRTTNEKLFF. CDR3 nucleotide sequence: TGCGCCAGCAGCTTGTCGGGCAGAACAACTAATGAAAAACTGTTTTTT.

This chain uses TRBV14 with TRBJ1-1; tentative D call: TRBD1 (6 bases). This CDR3 region has 13 residues. The germline V gene has CDR1 SGHDN and CDR2 FVKESK. With 4 bases removed from V and 10 bases from J, the gap between germline ends came to 16 bases. CDR3 sequence (DNA): TGTGCCAGCAGCCCCCGGATCGGACAGAGAGCTTTCTTT. It yields the protein CASSPRIGQRAFF.

The chain joins TRBV2 to TRBJ2-1; perhaps D is TRBD1 or TRBD2 (5 bases each). CDR3 length: 13 amino acids. Germline assignment: CDR1 SNHLY and CDR2 FYNNEI. Trimming took 6 bases from V and 5 from J, leaving 11 bases between them. The chain's CDR3 is CASSPLGDNEQFF. DNA of the CDR3: TGTGCCAGCAGCCCCTTGGGGGACAATGAGCAGTTCTTC.

The chain couples TRBV7-9 to TRBJ1-6; D is unclear. The CDR3 runs to 16 residues. The V gene's germline CDR1 is SEHNR and CDR2 FQNEAQ (reference sequence). The germline V and J ends were trimmed by 3 bases and 6 bases, with 15 bases remaining between them. This chain's CDR3 is CASSFSSGIGNSPLHF. CDR3 bases: TGTGCCAGCAGCTTTAGTTCCGGGATTGGTAATTCACCCCTCCACTTT. The whole variable domain, filled in from reference TRBV7-9 and TRBJ1-6, reads DTGVSQNPRHKITKRGQNVTFRCDPISEHNRLYWYRQTLGQGPEFLTYFQNEAQLEKSRLLSDRFSAERPKGSFSTLEIQRTEQGDSAMYLCASSFSSGIGNSPLHFGNGTRLTVT.

The chain is built from TRBV7-2 and TRBJ2-3, with D perhaps matching TRBD1 (5 bases). V gave up 4 bases and J gave up 2 bases, with 10 bases separating them. The germline CDR1 and CDR2 sequences are SGHTA and FQGNSA. This CDR3 has 14 amino acids. CDR3 region: CASSSQGPTDTQYF. The DNA for the CDR3 is TGTGCCAGCAGCTCTCAGGGCCCCACAGATACGCAGTATTTT.

The gene calls are TRBV7-9 and TRBJ1-1; D is unresolved. Germline CDR1 reads SEHNR; CDR2 reads FQNEAQ (reference sequence). This CDR3 region has 14 residues. Trimming took 0 bases from V and 3 from J, leaving 8 bases between them. The CDR3 spells CASSLAARYTEAFF. Here the CDR3 DNA reads TGTGCCAGCAGCTTAGCGGCAAGGTACACTGAAGCTTTCTTT.

The chain combines TRBV4-2 with TRBJ2-1; D unclear. The CDR3 covers 18 residues. Trimming removed 0 bases from V and 4 bases from J, with 19 bases in between. CDR1 and CDR2 (germline): LGHNA, YNFKEQ. CDR3 sequence (DNA): TGTGCCAGCAGCCAAGAAGGTCGGCGCGGACCACGGTACAATGAGCAGTTCTTC. The encoded protein is CASSQEGRRGPRYNEQFF.

This sequence joins TRBV4-1 and TRBJ1-2; D call uncertain. Germline CDR1 and CDR2: MGHRA and YSYEKL. V dropped 3 bases and J dropped 4 bases, with 12 bases sitting between them. The CDR3 consists of 14 residues. This CDR3 is CASSQGWEVYGYTF. In DNA, the CDR3 is TGCGCCAGCAGCCAGGGATGGGAAGTCTATGGCTACACCTTC.

The chain joins TRBV11-2 to TRBJ2-6; 12 positions agree with TRBD1. CDR3 length: 17 amino acids. CDR1 and CDR2 from the germline V gene are SGHAT and FQNNGV. The trim removed 5 bases at V and 2 bases at J, leaving 4 bases unmatched. CDR3 DNA sequence: TGTGCCAGCAGCAGGGGACAGGGGGCGACTGGGGCCAACGTCCTGACTTTC. Encoded protein: CASSRGQGATGANVLTF.

The chain links TRBV6-5 to TRBJ2-5; TRBD2 matches at 10 bases. Unmatched junction bases numbered 7, after V lost 2 bases and J lost 4 bases. This CDR3 contains 16 residues. Germline values: CDR1 MNHEY, CDR2 SVGAGI. CDR3 amino acids: CASSYSLAGARETQYF. The CDR3 nucleotides read TGTGCCAGCAGTTACAGTCTAGCGGGGGCTCGAGAGACCCAGTACTTC.

This clone was detected a few times. The gene calls are TRBV29-1 and TRBJ1-6; maybe TRBD1 (5 bases). Germline values: CDR1 SQVTM, CDR2 ANQGSEA. This CDR3 comprises 14 residues. V was cut by 4 bases and J by 8 bases, with 15 bases left in between. The CDR3 DNA reads TGCAGCGTTGTAACCCCTGGGGGTCATTCACCCCTCCACTTT. This translates into CSVVTPGGHSPLHF.

The V and J genes are TRBV4-3 and TRBJ1-3; 7 nucleotides match TRBD1. The CDR3 consists of 16 residues. Germline V CDR1 and CDR2: LGHNA, YSLEER. After removal of 1 base from V and 4 bases from J, the junction contained 7 bases not matched to a gene. CDR3 nucleotide sequence: TGCGCCAGCAGCCAAGTTTACAGGGGTGCGGGAAACACCATATATTTT. Protein sequence: CASSQVYRGAGNTIYF.

The chain uses TRBV9 and TRBJ2-2; TRBD2 aligns across 7 bases. After removal of 4 bases from V and 7 bases from J, the junction contained 7 bases not matched to a gene. The CDR3 length is 14 residues. The germline V gene encodes CDR1 SGDLS and CDR2 YYNGEE. The CDR3 is CASSFPPSGGELFF. The CDR3, as DNA: TGTGCCAGCAGCTTCCCGCCTAGCGGCGGGGAGCTGTTTTTT.

This chain joins TRBV2 and TRBJ2-1; D uncertain. The CDR3 has 15 amino acids. From germline, CDR1 is SNHLY and CDR2 FYNNEI. V dropped 2 bases and J dropped 6 bases, with 14 bases sitting between them. In DNA, the CDR3 is TGTGCCAGCAGTGAATACGGCGTGGGTGCCAATGAGCAGTTCTTC. Translated: CASSEYGVGANEQFF.

The chain employs TRBV19 and TRBJ2-7; 9 bases align to TRBD1. The germline V gene has CDR1 LNHDA and CDR2 SQIVND (reference sequence). Losses at the gene ends were 0 bases for V and 5 bases for J; bases not matched to a gene: 5. The CDR3 length is 15 residues. The CDR3 protein is CASSIDYRGQNEQYF. CDR3 bases: TGTGCCAGTAGTATAGATTACAGGGGGCAGAACGAGCAGTACTTC.

The J gene is TRBJ1-5, the V gene TRBV4-1; D gene ambiguous. Trimming took 2 bases from V and 0 from J, leaving 5 bases between them. Germline CDR1 and CDR2: MGHRA and YSYEKL. There are 14 residues in the CDR3. The CDR3 loop reads CASSQWDSNQPQHF. The CDR3 region has the DNA TGCGCCAGCAGCCAATGGGATAGCAATCAGCCCCAGCATTTT.

This clone has a single count. V and J are TRBV9 and TRBJ2-1, with D unclear. Trimming pared 0 bases from V and 0 bases from J, leaving 10 bases between. Germline V gene lookup returns CDR1 SGDLS and CDR2 YYNGEE. CDR3 size: 16 residues. For the CDR3, the DNA is TGTGCCAGCAGCGTAGTTGGGGTGAACTCCTACAATGAGCAGTTCTTC. It translates to CASSVVGVNSYNEQFF.

The chain has TRBV9 and TRBJ1-1; no clear D. CDR3 length equals 14 residues. Germline V gene data show CDR1 as SGDLS and CDR2 as YYNGEE. V was shortened by 4 bases and J by 5 bases, with 15 bases between the two germline ends. The DNA for the CDR3 is TGTGCCAGCAGCACTGGAATGCCGAGTACTGAAGCTTTCTTT. Protein: CASSTGMPSTEAFF.

This chain links TRBV4-2 with TRBJ2-5; TRBD1 matches 10 bases. This CDR3 is 18 amino acids long. Germline V gives CDR1 LGHNA, CDR2 YNFKEQ. V trimming: 1 base; J trimming: 4 bases; junction bases outside the gene matches: 12. CDR3 amino acids: CASSQVETGGARGETQYF. The CDR3 region has the DNA TGTGCCAGCAGCCAAGTCGAGACAGGGGGCGCAAGGGGAGAGACCCAGTACTTC.

The rearrangement uses TRBV6-6 and TRBJ1-5; 10 bases map to TRBD1. V lost 2 bases, J lost 4 bases, and 5 bases stayed unmatched. This CDR3 is built from 16 residues. The germline CDR1 and CDR2 sequences are MNHNY and SVGAGI (reference sequence). The CDR3 nucleotides read TGTGCCAGCAGTTACCCGACAGGGGGCGAGAATCAGCCCCAGCATTTT. The encoded protein is CASSYPTGGENQPQHF.

The chain is built from TRBV19 and TRBJ1-2; D might be TRBD1 (5 bases). The CDR3 has 15 amino acids. Germline values: CDR1 LNHDA, CDR2 SQIVND (reference sequence). The V end was cut by 2 bases, the J end by 2 bases, with 12 bases between. The CDR3 region is CASSITGSPNYGYTF. CDR3 nucleotide sequence: TGTGCCAGTAGTATAACAGGCTCTCCAAACTATGGCTACACCTTC.

This clone was seen just once. J is TRBJ2-1 and V is TRBV9, with D unresolved. CDR1 and CDR2 (germline): SGDLS, YYNGEE. Trimming took off 6 bases at V and 0 bases at J, with 13 bases between the two ends. This CDR3 region has 15 residues. CDR3 protein: CASTSRLSSYNEQFF. The CDR3 region has the DNA TGTGCCAGCACGTCGAGACTCAGCTCCTACAATGAGCAGTTCTTC. Based on the CDR3 plus reference TRBV9 and TRBJ2-1, the full variable domain is DSGVTQTPKHLITATGQRVTLRCSPRSGDLSVYWYQQSLDQGLQFLIQYYNGEERAKGNILERFSAQQFPDLHSELNLSSLELGDSALYFCASTSRLSSYNEQFFGPGTRLTVL.

This clone was observed once. CDR3 DNA sequence: TGTGCCTGGAAACGGGACAGGGTACGGCTAGCGGGAGGTACCAAGTACTTC. It yields the protein CAWKRDRVRLAGGTKYF. This chain links TRBV30 with TRBJ2-7; TRBD2 agrees at 11 bases. CDR3 length: 17 residues. Germline lookup yields CDR1 GTSNPN and CDR2 SVGIG (reference sequence). The J segment lost 11 bases and the V segment lost 4 bases, leaving 22 bases of the junction unmatched.

V is TRBV18 and J is TRBJ2-1; 13 positions match TRBD2. V gave up 2 bases and J gave up 1 base; unmatched junction bases: 2. This CDR3 has 17 residues. The germline gives CDR1 KGHSH, CDR2 LQKENI. CDR3 loop: CASSPRTSGSSYNEQFF. Written as DNA, the CDR3 is TGTGCCAGCTCACCAAGGACTAGCGGGAGTTCCTACAATGAGCAGTTCTTC.

As concerns this clone: Distinct nucleotide sequences in the sample also encode this CDR3. The rearrangement links TRBV7-9 to TRBJ1-5; possible D gene TRBD1, 6 bases. Germline-derived CDR1 and CDR2 are SEHNR and FQNEAQ (reference sequence). V lost 4 bases and J 5 bases, leaving 12 bases between the germline ends. The CDR3 has 14 amino acids. The DNA for the CDR3 is TGTGCCAGCAGCTCTGGACAGATTTATCAGCCCCAGCATTTT. It is translated as CASSSGQIYQPQHF.

The CDR3 nucleotides read TGTGCCAGCAGACCTAGGGGCGAGGAGCAGTACTTC. It translates to CASRPRGEEQYF. The J gene is TRBJ2-7, the V gene TRBV6-6; a weak D match, TRBD1 (5 bases). The V gene's germline CDR1 is MNHNY and CDR2 SVGAGI (reference sequence). V lost 6 bases to trimming and J lost 7 bases, with 13 bases between them. The CDR3 has 12 amino acids.

V is TRBV11-2 and J is TRBJ1-1; the D is unclear. The CDR3 spans 14 residues. Germline loops: CDR1 SGHAT, CDR2 FQNNGV. Trimming pared 1 base from V and 7 bases from J, leaving 13 bases between. The CDR3 loop is CASSLAVASREAFF. CDR3 coding DNA: TGTGCCAGCAGCTTAGCTGTGGCATCGCGTGAAGCTTTCTTT.

The genes are TRBV7-3 and TRBJ1-4; 7 nucleotides line up with TRBD1. With 4 bases clipped from V and 2 bases from J, the junction kept 1 base outside the gene matches. The germline gives CDR1 SGHTA, CDR2 FQGTGA. CDR3 size: 14 residues. DNA for the CDR3: TGTGCCAGCAGCTCGGGACAGACTAATGAAAAACTGTTTTTT. Translating it yields CASSSGQTNEKLFF.